Following are 11 T cell receptor beta chains from one sample sequenced in a study of blood T cell repertoires in COVID-19. Libraries were prepared by immunoSEQ multiplex PCR; TCRdb keeps only in-frame clonotypes and omits some of them. This repertoire shows tens of thousands of clones, more than 65% found once; its top ten account for less than 10%. Sequencing was performed on peripheral blood. The source of these receptors is a human donor in a cohort sampled during active COVID-19.

The CDR3 is CASSQGAGASSPLHF. The CDR3 region has the DNA TGTGCCAGCAGCCAAGGGGCAGGGGCAAGTTCACCCCTCCACTTT. This chain uses TRBV3-1 (or the pseudogene TRBV3-2) with TRBJ1-6; the D gene is possibly TRBD1 (6 bases). This CDR3 region has 15 residues. The germline V gene has CDR1 LGHDT and CDR2 YNNKEL (reference sequence). Trimming removed 1 base at V and 9 bases at J, with 13 bases between.

This chain connects TRBV11-3 to TRBJ2-1; the match to TRBD2 covers 10 bases. V shed 7 bases, J shed 1 base, and the junction held 4 bases outside the gene matches. CDR1 is SGHNT and CDR2 is YENEEA in the germline V gene. The CDR3 spans 15 residues. The CDR3 nucleotides read TGTGCCAGCAAGGCAGCGGGAGGGTCCTACAATGAGCAGTTCTTC. Its translation: CASKAAGGSYNEQFF.

V is TRBV4-2 and J is TRBJ2-1, with TRBD2 identical over 8 bases. CDR1 LGHNA and CDR2 YNFKEQ come from the germline V gene. The J segment lost 6 bases and the V segment lost 4 bases, leaving 14 bases of the junction unmatched. The CDR3 has 17 residues. The CDR3 loop reads CASSPLAGGSGTNEQFF. The CDR3 DNA sequence: TGTGCCAGCAGCCCCCTAGCTGGGGGTAGCGGGACCAATGAGCAGTTCTTC.

Regarding this clone: Compared with germline, one end of the junction differs, possibly owing to a read error. This chain joins TRBV7-2 and TRBJ2-3, with 9 nucleotides matching TRBD2. CDR1 and CDR2 (germline): SGHTA, FQGNSA. The CDR3 runs to 14 residues. The CDR3 is CASSLAGVADTQYF. Here the CDR3 DNA reads TGTGCCAGCAGTTTAGCGGGAGTGGCAGATACGCAGTATTTT.

This chain uses TRBV10-1 with TRBJ2-1, with TRBD2 identical over 7 bases. CDR3 length: 14 amino acids. V lost 5 bases and J lost 3; bases outside the gene matches: 4. The V gene's germline CDR1 is WNHNN and CDR2 SYGVQD (reference sequence). CDR3 region: CASSNGTNYNEQFF. The CDR3 DNA reads TGCGCCAGCAGTAATGGGACTAACTACAATGAGCAGTTCTTC.

The rearrangement joins TRBV7-2 to TRBJ1-5; the D gene is possibly TRBD1 (6 bases). Trimming left V 4 bases short and J 7 bases short, with 11 bases between. The CDR3 loop spans 13 amino acids. Germline V CDR1 and CDR2: SGHTA, FQGNSA. CDR3 sequence: CASSWKTGQPQHF. CDR3 coding DNA: TGTGCCAGCAGCTGGAAGACAGGACAGCCCCAGCATTTT.

This clone was counted between two and nine times. This chain links TRBV5-1 with TRBJ2-5, with D perhaps TRBD1 (6 bases). V lost 2 bases to trimming and J lost 4 bases, with 15 bases between them. Germline CDR1 and CDR2: SGHRS and YFSETQ. There are 15 residues in the CDR3. CDR3 DNA: TGCGCCAGCAGCTTATCAGGGGACCCCAGAGAGACCCAGTACTTC. Protein sequence: CASSLSGDPRETQYF.

The chain uses TRBV27 and TRBJ1-5; D is possibly TRBD1 (5 bases). Germline values: CDR1 MNHEY, CDR2 SMNVEV (reference sequence). CDR3 length: 15 residues. Trimming took off 7 bases at V and 5 bases at J, with 18 bases between the two ends. CDR3 sequence (DNA): TGTGCCAGCAAATTAACATGGCAGGGTGATCAGCCCCAGCATTTT. Its protein product is CASKLTWQGDQPQHF.

The rearrangement links TRBV7-2 to TRBJ2-3; 13 bases agree with TRBD2. The ends lost 4 bases at V and 7 bases at J; junction bases unmatched: 11. Germline V gene data show CDR1 as SGHTA and CDR2 as FQGNSA. The CDR3 spans 17 residues. CDR3 sequence (DNA): TGTGCCAGCAGCTCGACTAGGACTAGCGGGAGTATGAATACGCAGTATTTT. The encoded protein is CASSSTRTSGSMNTQYF.

This chain links TRBV13 with TRBJ1-3, with D unclear. The CDR3 spans 16 residues. V lost 2 bases to trimming and J lost 4 bases, with 15 bases between them. Per the germline V gene, CDR1 is PRHDT and CDR2 is FYEKMQ (reference sequence). CDR3 amino acids: CASSLSIGSGGNTIYF. The CDR3 DNA reads TGTGCCAGCAGCTTAAGCATTGGGTCGGGAGGAAACACCATATATTTT.

The genes are TRBV7-9 and TRBJ1-3; D is perhaps TRBD1 (6 bases). Trimming took 2 bases from V and 4 from J, leaving 12 bases between them. Germline V gene sequence: CDR1 SEHNR, CDR2 FQNEAQ (reference sequence). This CDR3 region has 15 residues. The CDR3 nucleotides read TGTGCCAGCAGCTTAACAGGGCTATCAGGAAACACCATATATTTT. Translation gives CASSLTGLSGNTIYF.